This T cell receptor beta chain was recorded in a study of patients and donors after allogeneic stem cell transplantation. TCRdb re-called the RT-PCR reads through MiXCR, storing one row per CDR3 protein. The data show some 880,000 distinct CDR3 sequences, 15% to 20% seen once. The junction had 8 bases not matched to a gene; V was cut back by 5 bases and J by 4 bases. CDR3 length equals 15 residues. Germline CDR1 and CDR2: MNHNS and SASEGT. This chain joins TRBV6-1 and TRBJ2-4, with TRBD1 matching over 7 bases. This receptor was taken from a human donor who was either an allogeneic HSCT recipient or a stem cell or donor lymphocyte infusion donor (not recorded which). It is not recorded whose cells these are; they may come from a transplant donor. Sequences were obtained from blood, either unsorted or a sorted T cell fraction (not recorded which). CDR3 bases: TGTGCCAGCAGTCCACCACAGGGGAAGAAAAACATTCAGTACTTC. It specifies CASSPPQGKKNIQYF.